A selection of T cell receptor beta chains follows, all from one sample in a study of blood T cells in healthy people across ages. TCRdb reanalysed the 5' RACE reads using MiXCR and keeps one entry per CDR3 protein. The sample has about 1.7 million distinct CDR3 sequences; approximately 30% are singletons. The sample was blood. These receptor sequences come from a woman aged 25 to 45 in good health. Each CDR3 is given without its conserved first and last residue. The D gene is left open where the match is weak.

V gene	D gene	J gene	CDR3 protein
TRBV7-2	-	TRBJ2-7	ASSLNGLLSSYEQY
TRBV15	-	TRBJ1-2	ATSREDEGTRGYT
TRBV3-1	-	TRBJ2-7	ASSQDRKLSREQY
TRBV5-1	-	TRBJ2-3	ASSFEEGTQY
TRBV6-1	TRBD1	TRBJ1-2	ASSPRRGTGGVNYGYT
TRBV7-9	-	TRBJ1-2	ASTSSGRYYGHT
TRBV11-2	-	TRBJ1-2	ASSLETESFAYT
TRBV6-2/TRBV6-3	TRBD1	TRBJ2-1	ASPDRGETSYNEQF
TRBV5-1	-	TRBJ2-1	ASSRPGTEQF
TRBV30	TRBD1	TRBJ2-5	AWSLGTGGETQY
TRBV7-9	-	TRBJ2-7	ASSLEARGEQY
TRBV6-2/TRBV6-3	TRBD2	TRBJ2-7	ASTRAGGPLEQY
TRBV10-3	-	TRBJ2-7	AISAIGAASYEQY
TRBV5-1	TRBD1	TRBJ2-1	ASSSDRSYNEQF
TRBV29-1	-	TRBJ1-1	SGINRDKTEAF
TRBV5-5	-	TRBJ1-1	ASSLLMGGDAEAF
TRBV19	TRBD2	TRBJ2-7	ASLGGSSGTYEQY
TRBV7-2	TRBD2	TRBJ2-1	ASSSGTRGGGEQF
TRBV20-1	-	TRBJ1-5	SVPNRTDINQPQH
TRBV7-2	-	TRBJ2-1	ASSYTREIEQF
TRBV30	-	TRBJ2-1	AWGKQRLQSYNEQF
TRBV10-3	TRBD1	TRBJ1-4	AISEFGQATNEKLF
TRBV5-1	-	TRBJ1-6	ASSWDVNSPPH
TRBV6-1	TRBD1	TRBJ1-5	ASRPDREMRQPQH
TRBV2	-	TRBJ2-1	ASTEARRSYNEQF
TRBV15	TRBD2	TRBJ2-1	ATSRDRAISGRNNEQF
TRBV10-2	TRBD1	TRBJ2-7	ASRLGQAGDYEQY
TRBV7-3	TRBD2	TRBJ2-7	ASSLTGGEIYEQY
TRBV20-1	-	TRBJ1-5	SAREIAPQPQH
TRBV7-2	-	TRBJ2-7	ASSSLASPTYEQY
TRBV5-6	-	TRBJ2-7	ASSLWEASYEQY
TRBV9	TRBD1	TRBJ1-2	ASSVGGDSGYT
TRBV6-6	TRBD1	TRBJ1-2	ASSLQGANGYT
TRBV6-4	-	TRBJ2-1	ASSDSSSENEQF
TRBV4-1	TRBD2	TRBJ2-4	ASRPLAGKNIQY
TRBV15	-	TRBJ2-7	ATSRRATNSYEQY
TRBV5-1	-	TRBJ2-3	ASSFPTSTDTQY
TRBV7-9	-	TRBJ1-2	ASSSEGEYGYT
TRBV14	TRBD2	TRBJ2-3	ASSHPGLANTDTQY
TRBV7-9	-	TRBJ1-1	ASSLAQVRTSNTGAF
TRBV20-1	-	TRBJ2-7	SARGSGLVGEQY
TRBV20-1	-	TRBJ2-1	SARDPVADEQF
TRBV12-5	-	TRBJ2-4	ASGLVASSDIQY
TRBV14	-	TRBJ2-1	ASRVTGSVYNEQF
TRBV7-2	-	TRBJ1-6	ASSRIRGNSPLH
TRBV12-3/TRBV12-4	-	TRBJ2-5	ASSAGNSPETQY